Sequencing of this T cell receptor (beta chain) was carried out in a study of cytomegalovirus exposure and HLA in healthy donors. Study findings and constraints: Later analysis demonstrated an association between a missense DCLRE1C variant and TCR beta V- and J-gene trimming. Several of the most significant clusters were apparently associated with common viral pathogens in a later analysis. An analysis done earlier found most TCR beta V segments productive about 87% or about 30% of the time.

Both 60 Vbeta primers and 13 Jbeta primers went into the PCR. Assay: immunoSEQ multiplex PCR; the TCRdb copy retains only in-frame clones and omits some. This table has about 180,000 clones, roughly 85% appearing once. Germline loops: CDR1 SGHRS, CDR2 YFSETQ. CDR3 length: 14 residues. V was trimmed by 6 bases and J by 5 bases, leaving 14 bases between them. Regarding this clone: The antigen is unknown.

This sequence joins TRBV5-1 and TRBJ1-4; no clear D. This TCR was recovered from a woman in her thirties or forties in good health and CMV-seronegative. What was sequenced was PBMCs. The CDR3: CASKSGNANEKLFF. The CDR3 DNA reads as TGCGCCAGCAAGTCCGGGAACGCAAATGAAAAACTGTTTTTT.